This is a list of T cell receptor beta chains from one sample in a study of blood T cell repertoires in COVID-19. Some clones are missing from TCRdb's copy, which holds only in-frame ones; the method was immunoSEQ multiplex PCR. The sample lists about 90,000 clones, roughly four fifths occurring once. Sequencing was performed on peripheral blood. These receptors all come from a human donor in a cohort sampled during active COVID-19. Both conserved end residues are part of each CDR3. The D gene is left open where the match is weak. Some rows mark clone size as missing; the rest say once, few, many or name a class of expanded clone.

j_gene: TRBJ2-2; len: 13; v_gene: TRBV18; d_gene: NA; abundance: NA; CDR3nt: TGTGCCAGCTCACCCCTTAACACCGGGGAGCTGTTTTTT; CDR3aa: CASSPLNTGELFF
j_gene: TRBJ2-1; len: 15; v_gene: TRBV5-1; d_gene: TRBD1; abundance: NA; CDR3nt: TGCGCCAGCAGCTCCTCGGGACAGGGGTACAATGAGCAGTTCTTC; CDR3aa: CASSSSGQGYNEQFF
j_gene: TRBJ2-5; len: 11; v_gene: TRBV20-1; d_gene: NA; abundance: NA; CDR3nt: TGCAGTGCTAGATACGGAGAGACCCAGTACTTC; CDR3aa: CSARYGETQYF
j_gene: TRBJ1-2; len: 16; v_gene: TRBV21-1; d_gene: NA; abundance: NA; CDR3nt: TGTGCCAGCAGCGCGCAACCGGGACAGGGCGACTATGGCTACACCTTC; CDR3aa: CASSAQPGQGDYGYTF
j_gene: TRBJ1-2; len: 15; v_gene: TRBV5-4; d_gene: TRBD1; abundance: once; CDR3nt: TGTGCCAGCAGCTTGACCTCTGACAGGGGGCGAGGCTACACCTTC; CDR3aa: CASSLTSDRGRGYTF
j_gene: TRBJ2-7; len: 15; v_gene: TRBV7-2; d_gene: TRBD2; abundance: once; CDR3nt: TGTGCCAGCAGCTTAGCAGCGGGGACCTCCTACGAGCAGTACTTC; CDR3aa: CASSLAAGTSYEQYF
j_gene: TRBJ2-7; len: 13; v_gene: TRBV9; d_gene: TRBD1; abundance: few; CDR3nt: TGTGCCAGCAGCCCGACAGGGTACTACGAGCAGTACTTC; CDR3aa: CASSPTGYYEQYF
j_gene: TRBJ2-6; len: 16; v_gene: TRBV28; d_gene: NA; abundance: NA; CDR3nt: TGTGCCAGCAGTCCCACGTTCGGCGGGCTGGCCAACGTCCTGACTTTC; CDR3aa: CASSPTFGGLANVLTF
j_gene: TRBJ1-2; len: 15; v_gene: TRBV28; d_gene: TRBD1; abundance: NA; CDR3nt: TGTGCCAGCAGTGCCTCCGCGACAGGGGCGGGTGGCTACACCTTC; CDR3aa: CASSASATGAGGYTF
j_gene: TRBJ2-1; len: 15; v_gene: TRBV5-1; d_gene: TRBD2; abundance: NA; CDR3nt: TGCGCCAGCAGCTTGGACGGGGGGACCCGGAATGAGCAGTTCTTC; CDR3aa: CASSLDGGTRNEQFF
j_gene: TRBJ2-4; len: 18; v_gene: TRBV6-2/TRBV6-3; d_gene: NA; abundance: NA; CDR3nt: TGTGCCAGCAGCTTTAGCGTCGTTGAGGAGGGAGCCAAAAACATTCAGTACTTC; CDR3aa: CASSFSVVEEGAKNIQYF
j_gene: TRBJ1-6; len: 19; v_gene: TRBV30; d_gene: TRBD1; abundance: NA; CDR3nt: TGTGCCTGGAGTGTAAACCTCGTCCGGCGGACAGGGGCGAATTCACCCCTCCACTTT; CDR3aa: CAWSVNLVRRTGANSPLHF
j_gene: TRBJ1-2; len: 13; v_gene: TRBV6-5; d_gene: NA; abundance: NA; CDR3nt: TGTGCCAGCAGCTTCGACAGAAACTATGGCTACACCTTC; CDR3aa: CASSFDRNYGYTF
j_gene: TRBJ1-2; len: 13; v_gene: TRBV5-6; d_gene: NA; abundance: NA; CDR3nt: TGTGCCAGCCGGGCAGGGCACGACTATGGCTACACCTTC; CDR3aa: CASRAGHDYGYTF
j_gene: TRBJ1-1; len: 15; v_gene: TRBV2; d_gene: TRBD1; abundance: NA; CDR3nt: TGTGCCAGCAGTGACCATCCGGGACAGGGGTCTGAAGCTTTCTTT; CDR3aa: CASSDHPGQGSEAFF
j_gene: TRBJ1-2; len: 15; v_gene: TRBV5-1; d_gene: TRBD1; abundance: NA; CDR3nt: TGCGCCAGCAGCTTGAAGTCCGGGACAGGGTCTGGCTACACCTTC; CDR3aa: CASSLKSGTGSGYTF
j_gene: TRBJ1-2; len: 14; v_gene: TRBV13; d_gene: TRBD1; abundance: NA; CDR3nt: TGTGCCAGCAGCTCCGGACAGGGAACCTATGGCTACACCTTC; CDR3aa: CASSSGQGTYGYTF
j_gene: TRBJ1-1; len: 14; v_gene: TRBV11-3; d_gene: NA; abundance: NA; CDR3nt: TGTGCCAGCAGCCCGGGGGGAGCGAACACTGAAGCTTTCTTT; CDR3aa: CASSPGGANTEAFF
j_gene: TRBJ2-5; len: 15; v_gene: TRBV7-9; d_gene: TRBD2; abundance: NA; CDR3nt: TGTGCCAGCAGCCGCGGGACTAGGTGGTGGGAGACCCAGTACTTC; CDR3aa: CASSRGTRWWETQYF
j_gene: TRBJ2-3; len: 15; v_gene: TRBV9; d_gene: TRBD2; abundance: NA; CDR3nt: TGCCCCCCCCGCGGCCCCGGGGGGGGGACAGATACGCAGTATTTT; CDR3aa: CPPRGPGGGTDTQYF
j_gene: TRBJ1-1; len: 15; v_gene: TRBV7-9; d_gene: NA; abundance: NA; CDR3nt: TGTGCCAGCAGCTTATTGACCGGAGTGAACACTGAAGCTTTCTTT; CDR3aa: CASSLLTGVNTEAFF
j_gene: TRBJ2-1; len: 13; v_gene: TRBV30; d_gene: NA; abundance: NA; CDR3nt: TGTGCCTCAGCTCCGGACTCTTACAATGAGCAGTTCTTC; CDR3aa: CASAPDSYNEQFF
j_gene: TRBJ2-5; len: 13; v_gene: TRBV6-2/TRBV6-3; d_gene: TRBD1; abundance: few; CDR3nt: TGTGCCAGCAGCAGGGGGCTTGGGGAGACCCAGTACTTC; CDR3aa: CASSRGLGETQYF
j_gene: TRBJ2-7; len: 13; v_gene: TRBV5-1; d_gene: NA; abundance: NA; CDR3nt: TGCGCCAGCAGCTACAGGGATTTCAACGAGCAGTACTTC; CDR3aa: CASSYRDFNEQYF
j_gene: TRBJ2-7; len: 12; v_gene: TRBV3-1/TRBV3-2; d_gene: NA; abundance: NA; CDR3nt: TGTGCCAGCAGCCAAGACCAGGGCGAGCAGTACTTC; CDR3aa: CASSQDQGEQYF
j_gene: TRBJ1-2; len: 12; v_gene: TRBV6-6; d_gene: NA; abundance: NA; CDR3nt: TGTGCCAGCAGAGACGGGGATCGGGGCTACACCTTC; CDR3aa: CASRDGDRGYTF
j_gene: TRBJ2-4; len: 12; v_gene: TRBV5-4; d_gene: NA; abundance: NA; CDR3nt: TGTGCCAGCAGCTTGGACAGAAACATTCAGTACTTC; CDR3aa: CASSLDRNIQYF
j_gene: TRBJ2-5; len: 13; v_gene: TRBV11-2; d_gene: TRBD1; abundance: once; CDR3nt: TGTGCCAGCAGGGACAGGGTTGGGGAGACCCAGTACTTC; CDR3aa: CASRDRVGETQYF
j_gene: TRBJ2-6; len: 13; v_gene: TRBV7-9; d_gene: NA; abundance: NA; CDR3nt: TGTGCCGCCCCGGGCTCTGGGGCCAACGTCCTGACTTTC; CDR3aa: CAAPGSGANVLTF
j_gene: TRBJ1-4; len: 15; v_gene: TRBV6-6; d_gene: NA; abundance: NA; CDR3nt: TGTGCCAGCAGTTACACGGGGAGTCCCAATGAAAAACTGTTTTTT; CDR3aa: CASSYTGSPNEKLFF
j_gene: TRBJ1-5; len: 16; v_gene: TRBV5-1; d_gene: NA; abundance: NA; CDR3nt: TGCGCCAGCAGCCCCTTAGGGACTTCGGGCAATCAGCCCCAGCATTTT; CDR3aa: CASSPLGTSGNQPQHF
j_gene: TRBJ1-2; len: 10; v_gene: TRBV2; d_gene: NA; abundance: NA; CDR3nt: TGTGCCAGCATGACATATGGCTACACCTTC; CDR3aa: CASMTYGYTF
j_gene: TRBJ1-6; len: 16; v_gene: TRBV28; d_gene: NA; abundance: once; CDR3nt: TGTGCCAGCAGCTCCAGGCGTGGGGGGTCTGGGGAGCCCCTCCACTTT; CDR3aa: CASSSRRGGSGEPLHF
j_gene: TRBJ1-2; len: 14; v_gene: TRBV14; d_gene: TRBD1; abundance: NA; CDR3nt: TGTGCCAGCAGCTTTTCTCAGGGGGCGGTTGGCTACACCTTC; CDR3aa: CASSFSQGAVGYTF
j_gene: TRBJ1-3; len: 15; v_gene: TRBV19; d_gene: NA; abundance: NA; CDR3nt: TGTGCCAAACCTTGGGGGGGAAACCCCGGAAACACCATATATTTT; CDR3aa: CAKPWGGNPGNTIYF
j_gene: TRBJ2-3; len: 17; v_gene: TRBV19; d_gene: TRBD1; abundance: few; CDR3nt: TGTGCCAGTAGTCCTATCTCACAGGGGGGAAGCACAGATACGCAGTATTTT; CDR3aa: CASSPISQGGSTDTQYF
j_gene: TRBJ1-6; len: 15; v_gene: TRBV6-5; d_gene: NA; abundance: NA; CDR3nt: TGTGCCAGCAGTTACCGCGTCAAGATTAATTCACCCCTCCACTTT; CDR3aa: CASSYRVKINSPLHF
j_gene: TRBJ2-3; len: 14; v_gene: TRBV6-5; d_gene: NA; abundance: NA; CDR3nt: TGTGCCAGCAAGACACCCTCGGGCACAGATACGCAGTATTTT; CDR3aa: CASKTPSGTDTQYF
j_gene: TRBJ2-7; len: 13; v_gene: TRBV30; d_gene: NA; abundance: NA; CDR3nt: TGTGCCTGGAGGACAACCGGTTTCTACGAGCAGTACTTC; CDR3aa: CAWRTTGFYEQYF
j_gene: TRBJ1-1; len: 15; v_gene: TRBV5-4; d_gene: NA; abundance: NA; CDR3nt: TGTGCCAGCAGCCGCCAAATTTGGGGGCGTCATGAAGCTTTCTTT; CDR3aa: CASSRQIWGRHEAFF
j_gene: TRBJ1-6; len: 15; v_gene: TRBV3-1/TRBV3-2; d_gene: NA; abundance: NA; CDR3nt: TGTGCCAGCAGCCCCCGGCGGGTCTTAATTCCACCCCTCCACTTT; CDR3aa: CASSPRRVLIPPLHF
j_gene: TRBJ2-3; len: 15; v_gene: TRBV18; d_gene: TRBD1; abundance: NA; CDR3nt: TGTGCCAGCTCACCTAAGGACAGGAGCACAGATACGCAGTATTTT; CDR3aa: CASSPKDRSTDTQYF
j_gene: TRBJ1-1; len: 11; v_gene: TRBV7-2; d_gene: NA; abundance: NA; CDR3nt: TGTGCCAGCAGACGAGGCATTGAAGCTTTCTTT; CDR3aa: CASRRGIEAFF